These 14 T cell receptor beta chains originate from one sample sequenced in a study of CD8+ T cells in alopecia areata. Treatment here: oral pan-JAK inhibitor, 5-10 mg twice daily. cDNA serving as the sequencing template came from extracted, reverse transcribed RNA. The data were produced by immunoSEQ multiplex PCR, yet TCRdb's version contains in-frame clones alone and is incomplete. The repertoire consists of 130,000 to 150,000 clones, with 82% occurring once and the leading ten covering roughly 25%. The sample here was CD8+ T cells sorted from blood, taken at week 4, from a patient treated with tofacitinib. These receptor sequences come from a human donor with alopecia areata.

This rearrangement joins TRBV12-5 to TRBJ1-1; D is unresolved. The V gene lost 3 bases and the J gene lost 1 base, with 15 bases spanning the gap. The germline CDR1 and CDR2 sequences are LGHNT and FRNRAP. This CDR3 region has 16 residues. CDR3 loop: CASGFWTRTANTEAFF. The DNA of the CDR3 is TGTGCTAGTGGTTTTTGGACGAGGACGGCGAACACTGAAGCTTTCTTT.

The genes are TRBV7-9 and TRBJ2-5, with 8 bases fitting TRBD2. Losses at the gene ends were 1 base for V and 5 bases for J; bases not matched to a gene: 3. The CDR3 contains 14 residues. CDR1 SEHNR and CDR2 FQNEAQ come from the germline V gene (reference sequence). CDR3 sequence reads: CASSLERGLETQYF. CDR3 bases: TGTGCCAGCAGCTTAGAGCGGGGGTTGGAGACCCAGTACTTC. Complete variable domain (other parts from reference TRBV7-9 and TRBJ2-5): DTGVSQNPRHKITKRGQNVTFRCDPISEHNRLYWYRQTLGQGPEFLTYFQNEAQLEKSRLLSDRFSAERPKGSFSTLEIQRTEQGDSAMYLCASSLERGLETQYFGPGTRLLVL.

The gene calls are TRBV10-2 and TRBJ2-1; D possibly corresponds to TRBD2 (6 bases). CDR1 and CDR2 from the germline V gene are WSHSY and SAAADI. V was trimmed by 8 bases and J by 7 bases, leaving 15 bases between them. This CDR3 is 13 amino acids long. The chain's CDR3 is CASAYGGANEQFF. DNA of the CDR3: TGCGCCAGCGCCTACGGCGGGGCGAATGAGCAGTTCTTC.

The gene calls are TRBV5-1 and TRBJ2-1; TRBD2 matches at 10 bases. The ends lost 4 bases at V and 3 bases at J; junction bases unmatched: 13. Germline CDR1 reads SGHRS; CDR2 reads YFSETQ. CDR3 length equals 18 residues. CDR3 in amino acids: CASSDPSGGPVIYNEQFF. CDR3 coding DNA: TGCGCCAGCAGCGATCCTAGCGGGGGCCCTGTTATCTACAATGAGCAGTTCTTC.

V is TRBV14 and J is TRBJ2-1; D unresolved. Germline CDR1 reads SGHDN; CDR2 reads FVKESK. V lost 1 base, J lost 7 bases, and 14 bases lay in between. The length of the CDR3 is 15 residues. The CDR3 region has the DNA TGTGCCAGCAGCCAAGGGTCGTGGCTAGTAAATGAGCAGTTCTTC. It translates to CASSQGSWLVNEQFF. Supplemented by reference TRBV14 and TRBJ2-1, the full variable domain reads EAGVTQFPSHSVIEKGQTVTLRCDPISGHDNLYWYRRVMGKEIKFLLHFVKESKQDESGMPNNRFLAERTGGTYSTLKVQPAELEDSGVYFCASSQGSWLVNEQFFGPGTRLTVL.

This clone came up once. The chain joins TRBV6-5 to TRBJ2-5; TRBD1 or TRBD2 may be the D gene (5 bases each). CDR1 and CDR2 (germline): MNHEY, SVGAGI. This CDR3 comprises 11 residues. Trimming cost V 4 bases and J 10 bases, with 10 bases left between them. The CDR3 region is CASSSLGDQYF. The CDR3 DNA reads TGTGCCAGCAGTTCCCTGGGGGACCAGTACTTC.

The gene calls are TRBV5-1 and TRBJ2-2, with D possibly TRBD2 on 5 matching bases. Germline-derived CDR1 and CDR2 are SGHRS and YFSETQ. The CDR3 has 14 amino acids. With 5 bases removed from V and 3 bases from J, the gap between germline ends came to 11 bases. The CDR3 bases are TGCGCCAGCAGAGTCAGCGGATACACCGGGGAGCTGTTTTTT. Translated: CASRVSGYTGELFF. Using reference TRBV5-1 and TRBJ2-2 for the parts outside the CDR3, the full variable domain is KAGVTQTPRYLIKTRGQQVTLSCSPISGHRSVSWYQQTPGQGLQFLFEYFSETQRNKGNFPGRFSGRQFSNSRSEMNVSTLELGDSALYLCASRVSGYTGELFFGEGSRLTVL.

V and J are TRBV27 and TRBJ1-6; D uncertain. The CDR3 covers 15 residues. The germline V and J ends were trimmed by 5 bases and 8 bases, with 16 bases remaining between them. Germline CDR1 reads MNHEY; CDR2 reads SMNVEV (reference sequence). The CDR3 here is CASSPLPPYHSPLHF. Here the CDR3 DNA reads TGTGCCAGCAGTCCCCTCCCCCCTTACCATTCACCCCTCCACTTT.

The rearrangement joins TRBV5-5 to TRBJ2-7; D possibly corresponds to TRBD2 (6 bases). V was pared by 2 bases and J by 3 bases, with 12 bases between. This CDR3 has 14 amino acids. CDR1 is SGHKS, CDR2 YYEKEE, per germline (reference sequence). In DNA, the CDR3 is TGTGCCAGCAGCTTTTCCAGGGAGGTCTACGAGCAGTACTTC. Residues: CASSFSREVYEQYF.

DNA of the CDR3: TGTGCCAGCAGCTCCGGGCCCCTCAATGAGCAGTTCTTC. This sequence encodes CASSSGPLNEQFF. The chain couples TRBV6-5 to TRBJ2-1; D not certain. Trimming removed 6 bases at V and 6 bases at J, with 12 bases between. The CDR3 runs 13 residues. CDR1 and CDR2 (germline): MNHEY, SVGAGI.

This clone was recorded only once. The genes are TRBV29-1 and TRBJ2-2; TRBD2 matches at 7 bases. V lost 5 bases and J lost 4; bases outside the gene matches: 7. CDR3 length: 14 residues. Germline V gives CDR1 SQVTM, CDR2 ANQGSEA. CDR3 loop: CSVSSSGGTGELFF. CDR3 DNA: TGCAGCGTTAGCTCTAGCGGTGGCACCGGGGAGCTGTTTTTT.

This chain connects TRBV10-3 to TRBJ2-7, with D uncertain. CDR3 length equals 11 residues. From germline, CDR1 is ENHRY and CDR2 SYGVKD. V was shortened by 8 bases and J by 3 bases, with 8 bases between the two germline ends. CDR3: CAISDGYEQYF. The DNA of the CDR3 is TGTGCCATCTCGGACGGCTACGAGCAGTACTTC.

The rearrangement joins TRBV7-9 to TRBJ2-5, with 7 bases identical to TRBD2. Unmatched junction bases numbered 3, after V lost 5 bases and J lost 0 bases. The CDR3 loop spans 14 amino acids. In germline, CDR1 is SEHNR, CDR2 FQNEAQ (reference sequence). DNA for the CDR3: TGTGCCAGCAGCCTGGGAGGGTACCAAGAGACCCAGTACTTC. The encoded protein is CASSLGGYQETQYF.

The chain carries TRBV5-4 and TRBJ2-3; no reliable D call. The CDR3 loop spans 16 amino acids. CDR1 is SGHNT and CDR2 is YYREEE in the germline V gene (reference sequence). V was shortened by 1 base and J by 6 bases, with 18 bases between the two germline ends. The CDR3 DNA is TGTGCCAGCAGCTTGTCGGGCGGCCCCCCTATGGATACGCAGTATTTT. This codes for CASSLSGGPPMDTQYF.